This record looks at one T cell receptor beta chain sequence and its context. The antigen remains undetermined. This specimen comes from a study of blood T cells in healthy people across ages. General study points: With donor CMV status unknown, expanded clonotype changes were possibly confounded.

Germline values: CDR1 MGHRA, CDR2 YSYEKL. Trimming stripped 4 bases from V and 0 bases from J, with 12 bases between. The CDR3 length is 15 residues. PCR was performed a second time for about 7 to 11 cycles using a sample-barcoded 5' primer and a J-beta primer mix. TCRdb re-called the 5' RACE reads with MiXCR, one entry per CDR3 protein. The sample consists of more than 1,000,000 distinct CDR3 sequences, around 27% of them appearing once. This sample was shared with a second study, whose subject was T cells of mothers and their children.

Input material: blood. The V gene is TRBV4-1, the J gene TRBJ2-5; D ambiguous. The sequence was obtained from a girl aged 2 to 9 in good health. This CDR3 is CASSPDPGYQETQYF. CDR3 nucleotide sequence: TGCGCCAGCAGCCCTGACCCCGGGTACCAAGAGACCCAGTACTTC.